This T cell receptor beta chain is drawn from a study of CD8+CD57+ T cells in acquired aplastic anemia. This clonotype came up a few times. Possible read error: a much larger clone is one base away. The V gene's germline CDR1 is MRHNA and CDR2 SNTAGT. With 7 bases clipped from V and 4 bases from J, the junction kept 11 bases outside the gene matches. The CDR3 length is 15 residues. Whoever was chosen for sequencing had shown CD8+CD57+ cell expansion by flow cytometry. Patients had received no therapy at the time of blood sampling. Profiles of TCR beta VDJ and CDR3 were generated from a genomic DNA template. TCRdb processed the reads anew with MiXCR; each CDR3 protein has one entry. The sample lists approximately 220,000 distinct CDR3 sequences; roughly half were seen once.

The chain has TRBV6-4 and TRBJ2-3; TRBD2 aligns across 7 bases. The sample taken for sequencing was sorted CD4+, CD8+, or CD8+CD57+ T cells (not recorded which) from PBMCs. The receptor's source is a human donor with aplastic anemia. Here the CDR3 DNA reads TGTGCCAGCACGCCTTCAGCGGGAAGCGCAGATACGCAGTATTTT. Residues: CASTPSAGSADTQYF.